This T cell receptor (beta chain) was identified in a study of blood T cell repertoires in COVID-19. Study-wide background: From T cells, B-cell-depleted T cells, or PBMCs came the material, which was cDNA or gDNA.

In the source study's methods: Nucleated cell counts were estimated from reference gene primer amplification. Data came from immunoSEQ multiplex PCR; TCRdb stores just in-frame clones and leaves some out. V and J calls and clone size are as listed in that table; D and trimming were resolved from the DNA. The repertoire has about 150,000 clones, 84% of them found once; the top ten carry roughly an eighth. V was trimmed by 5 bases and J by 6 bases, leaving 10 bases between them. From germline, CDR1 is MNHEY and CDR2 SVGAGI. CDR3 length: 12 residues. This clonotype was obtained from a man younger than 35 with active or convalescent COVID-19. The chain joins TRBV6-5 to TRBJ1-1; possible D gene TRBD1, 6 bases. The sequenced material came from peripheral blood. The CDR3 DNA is TGTGCCAGCAGTAACAGGGTGGCTGAAGCTTTCTTT. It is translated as CASSNRVAEAFF.